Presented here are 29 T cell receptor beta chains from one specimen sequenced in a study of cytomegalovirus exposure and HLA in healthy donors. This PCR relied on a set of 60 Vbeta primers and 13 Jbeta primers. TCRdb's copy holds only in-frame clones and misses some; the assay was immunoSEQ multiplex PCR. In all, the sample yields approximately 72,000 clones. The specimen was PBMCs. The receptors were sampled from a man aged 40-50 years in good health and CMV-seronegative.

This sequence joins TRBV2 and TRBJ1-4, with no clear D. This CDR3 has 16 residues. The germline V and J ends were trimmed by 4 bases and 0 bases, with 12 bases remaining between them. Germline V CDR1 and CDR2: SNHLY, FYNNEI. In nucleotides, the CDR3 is TGTGCCAGCAGTGGGATGACCGGGGCAACTAATGAAAAACTGTTTTTT. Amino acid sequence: CASSGMTGATNEKLFF.

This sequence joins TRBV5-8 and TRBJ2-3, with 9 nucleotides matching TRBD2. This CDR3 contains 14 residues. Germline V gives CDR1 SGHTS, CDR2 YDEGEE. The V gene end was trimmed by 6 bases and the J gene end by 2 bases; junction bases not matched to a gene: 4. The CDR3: CASTLAGNTDTQYF. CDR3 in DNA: TGTGCCAGCACCCTAGCGGGAAACACAGATACGCAGTATTTT.

DNA for the CDR3: TGCGCCAGCAGCTTCCAGGGGGGAAATCAGCCCCAGCATTTT. It specifies CASSFQGGNQPQHF. This chain uses TRBV5-1 with TRBJ1-5; 7 nucleotides agree with TRBD1. Germline CDR1 is SGHRS and CDR2 is YFSETQ. This CDR3 is built from 14 residues. With V trimmed by 2 bases and J by 4 bases, 3 bases remained unmatched.

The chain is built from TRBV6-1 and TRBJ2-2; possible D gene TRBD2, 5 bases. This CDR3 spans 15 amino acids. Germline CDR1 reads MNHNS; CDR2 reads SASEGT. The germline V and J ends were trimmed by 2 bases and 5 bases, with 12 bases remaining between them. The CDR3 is CASSEWGEITGELFF. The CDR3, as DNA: TGTGCCAGCAGTGAATGGGGAGAGATAACCGGGGAGCTGTTTTTT.

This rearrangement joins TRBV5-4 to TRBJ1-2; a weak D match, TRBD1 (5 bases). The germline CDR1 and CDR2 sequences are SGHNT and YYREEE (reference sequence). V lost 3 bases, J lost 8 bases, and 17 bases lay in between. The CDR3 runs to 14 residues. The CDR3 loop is CASSSARTYQGYTF. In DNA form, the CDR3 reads TGTGCCAGCAGCTCGGCTCGGACATATCAGGGCTACACCTTC.

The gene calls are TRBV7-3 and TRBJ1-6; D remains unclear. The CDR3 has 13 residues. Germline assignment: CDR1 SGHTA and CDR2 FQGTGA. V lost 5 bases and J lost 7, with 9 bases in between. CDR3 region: CASSPDSNSPLHF. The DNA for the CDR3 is TGTGCCAGCAGCCCGGACTCCAATTCACCCCTCCACTTT.

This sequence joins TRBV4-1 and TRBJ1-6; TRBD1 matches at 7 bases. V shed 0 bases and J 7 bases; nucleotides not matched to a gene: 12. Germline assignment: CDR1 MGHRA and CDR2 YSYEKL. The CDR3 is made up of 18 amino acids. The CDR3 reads CASSQEVSLRDSNSPLHF. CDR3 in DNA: TGCGCCAGCAGCCAAGAGGTGTCGCTCCGGGACAGCAATTCACCCCTCCACTTT.

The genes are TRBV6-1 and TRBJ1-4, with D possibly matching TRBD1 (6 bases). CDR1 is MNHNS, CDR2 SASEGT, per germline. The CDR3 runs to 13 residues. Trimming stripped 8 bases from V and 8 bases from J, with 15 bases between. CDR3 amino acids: CASLTGIGEKLFF. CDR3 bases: TGTGCCAGCCTAACAGGGATTGGCGAAAAACTGTTTTTT.

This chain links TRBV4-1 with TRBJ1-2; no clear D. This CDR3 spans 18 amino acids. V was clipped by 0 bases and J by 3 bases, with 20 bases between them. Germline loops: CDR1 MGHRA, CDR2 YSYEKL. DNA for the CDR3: TGCGCCAGCAGCCAAGATCGGGCAAGGGCCCCGAGGGACTATGGCTACACCTTC. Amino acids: CASSQDRARAPRDYGYTF.

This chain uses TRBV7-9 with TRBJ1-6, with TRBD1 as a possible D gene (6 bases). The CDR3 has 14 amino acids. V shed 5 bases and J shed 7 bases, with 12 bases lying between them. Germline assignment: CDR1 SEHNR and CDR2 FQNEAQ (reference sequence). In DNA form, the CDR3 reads TGTGCCAGCAGCACCGGGGGGCTAAATTCACCCCTCCACTTT. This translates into CASSTGGLNSPLHF.

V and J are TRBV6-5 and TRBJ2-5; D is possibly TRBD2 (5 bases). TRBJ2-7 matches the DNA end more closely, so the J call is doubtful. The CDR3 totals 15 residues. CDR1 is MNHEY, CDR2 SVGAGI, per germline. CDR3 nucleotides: TGTGCCAGCAGTTACAGTTCGGGGAATACCTACGAGCAGTACTTC. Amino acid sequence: CASSYSSGNTYEQYF.

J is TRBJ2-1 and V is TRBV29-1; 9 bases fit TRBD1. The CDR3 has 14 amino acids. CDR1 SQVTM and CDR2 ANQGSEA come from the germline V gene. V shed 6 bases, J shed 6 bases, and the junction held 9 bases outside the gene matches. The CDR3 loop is CSVAPRDRVNEQFF. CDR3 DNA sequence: TGCAGCGTCGCCCCTAGGGACAGGGTCAATGAGCAGTTCTTC.

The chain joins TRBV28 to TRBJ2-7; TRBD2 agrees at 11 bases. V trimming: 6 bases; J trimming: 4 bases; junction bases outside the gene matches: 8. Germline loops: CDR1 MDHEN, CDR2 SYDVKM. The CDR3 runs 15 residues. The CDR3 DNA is TGTGCCAGCAGCACCGGGACTAGCGGAAGGTACGAGCAGTACTTC. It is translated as CASSTGTSGRYEQYF.

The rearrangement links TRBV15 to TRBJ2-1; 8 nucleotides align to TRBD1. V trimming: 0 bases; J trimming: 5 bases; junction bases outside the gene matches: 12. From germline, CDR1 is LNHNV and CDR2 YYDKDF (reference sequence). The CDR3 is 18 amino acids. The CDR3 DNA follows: TGTGCCACCAGCAGAGAGAGGTTAGATAGGACAGGGAACAATGAGCAGTTCTTC. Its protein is CATSRERLDRTGNNEQFF.

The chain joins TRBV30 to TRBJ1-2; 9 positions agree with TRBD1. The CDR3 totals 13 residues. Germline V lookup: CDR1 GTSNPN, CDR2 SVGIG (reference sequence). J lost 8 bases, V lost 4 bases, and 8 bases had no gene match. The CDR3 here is CAWIRTGVEGYTF. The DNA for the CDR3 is TGTGCCTGGATTCGGACAGGGGTAGAAGGCTACACCTTC.

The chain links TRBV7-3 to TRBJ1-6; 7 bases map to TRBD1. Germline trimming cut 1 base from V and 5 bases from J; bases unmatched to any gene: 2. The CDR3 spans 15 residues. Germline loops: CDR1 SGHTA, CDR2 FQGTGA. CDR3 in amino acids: CASSLKGADNSPLHF. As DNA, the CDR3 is TGTGCCAGCAGCTTAAAGGGGGCTGATAATTCACCCCTCCACTTT.

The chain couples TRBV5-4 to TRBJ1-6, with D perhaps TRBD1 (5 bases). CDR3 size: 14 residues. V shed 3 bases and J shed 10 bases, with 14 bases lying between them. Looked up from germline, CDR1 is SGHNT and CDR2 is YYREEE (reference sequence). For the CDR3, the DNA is TGTGCCAGCAGCTCCACAGGAGTTGGGTCACCCCTCCACTTT. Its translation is CASSSTGVGSPLHF. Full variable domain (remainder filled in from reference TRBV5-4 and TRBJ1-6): ETGVTQSPTHLIKTRGQQVTLRCSSQSGHNTVSWYQQALGQGPQFIFQYYREEENGRGNFPPRFSGLQFPNYSSELNVNALELDDSALYLCASSSTGVGSPLHFGNGTRLTVT.

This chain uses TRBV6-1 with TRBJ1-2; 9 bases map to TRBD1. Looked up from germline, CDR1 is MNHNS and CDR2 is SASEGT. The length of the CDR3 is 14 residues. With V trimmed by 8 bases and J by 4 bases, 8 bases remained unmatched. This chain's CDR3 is CASSKGQGIYGYTF. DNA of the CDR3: TGTGCCAGCTCGAAAGGACAGGGGATCTATGGCTACACCTTC.

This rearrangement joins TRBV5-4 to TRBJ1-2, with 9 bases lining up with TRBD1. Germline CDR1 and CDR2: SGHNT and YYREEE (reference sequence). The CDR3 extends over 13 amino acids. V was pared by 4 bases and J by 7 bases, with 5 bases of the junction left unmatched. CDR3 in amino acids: CASSAGTGFGYTF. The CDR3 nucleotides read TGTGCCAGCAGCGCCGGGACAGGGTTTGGCTACACCTTC.

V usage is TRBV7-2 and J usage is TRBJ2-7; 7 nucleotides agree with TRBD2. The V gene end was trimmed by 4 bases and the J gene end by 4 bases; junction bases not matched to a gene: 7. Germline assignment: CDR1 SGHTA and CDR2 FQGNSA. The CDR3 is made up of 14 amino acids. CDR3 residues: CASSSSSGAYEQYF. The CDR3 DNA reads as TGTGCCAGCAGCTCGTCCAGCGGGGCTTACGAGCAGTACTTC.

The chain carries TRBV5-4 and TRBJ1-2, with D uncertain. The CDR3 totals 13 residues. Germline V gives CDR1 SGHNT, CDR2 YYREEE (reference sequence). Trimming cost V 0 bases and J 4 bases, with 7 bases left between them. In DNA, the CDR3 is TGTGCCAGCAGCTTGGAAACTTCCTATGGCTACACCTTC. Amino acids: CASSLETSYGYTF.

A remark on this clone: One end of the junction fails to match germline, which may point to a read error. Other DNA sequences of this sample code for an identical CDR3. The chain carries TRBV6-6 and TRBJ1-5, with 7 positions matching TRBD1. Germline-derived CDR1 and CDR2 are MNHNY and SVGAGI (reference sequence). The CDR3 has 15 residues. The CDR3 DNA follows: TGCGCCAGCAGCCCCAGGGGGTCTAGCAATCAGCCCCAGCATTTT. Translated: CASSPRGSSNQPQHF.

DNA for the CDR3: TGTGCCAGTAGTCGCGCCTCGCGTGGCAAAAACATTCAGTACTTC. Translation gives CASSRASRGKNIQYF. This rearrangement joins TRBV19 to TRBJ2-4; no definite D call. Trimming shortened V by 5 bases and J by 3 bases, and 14 bases separated the two germline ends. The CDR3 is made up of 15 amino acids. Germline V gene data show CDR1 as LNHDA and CDR2 as SQIVND (reference sequence). The full variable domain, its missing parts supplied by reference TRBV19 and TRBJ2-4, is DGGITQSPKYLFRKEGQNVTLSCEQNLNHDAMYWYRQDPGQGLRLIYYSQIVNDFQKGDIAEGYSVSREKKESFPLTVTSAQKNPTAFYLCASSRASRGKNIQYFGAGTRLSVL.

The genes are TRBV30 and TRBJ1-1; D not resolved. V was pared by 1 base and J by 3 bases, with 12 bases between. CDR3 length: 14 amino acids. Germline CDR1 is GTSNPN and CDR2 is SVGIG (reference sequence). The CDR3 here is CAWSGGVGDTEAFF. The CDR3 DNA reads TGTGCCTGGAGTGGCGGGGTTGGGGACACTGAAGCTTTCTTT.

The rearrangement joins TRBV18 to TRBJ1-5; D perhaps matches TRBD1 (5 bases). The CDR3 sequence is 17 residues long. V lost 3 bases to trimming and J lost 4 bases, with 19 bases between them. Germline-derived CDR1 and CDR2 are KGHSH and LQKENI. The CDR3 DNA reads TGTGCCAGCTCACCGTCCCGGGGGGGTGTTTTAAATCAGCCCCAGCATTTT. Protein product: CASSPSRGGVLNQPQHF.

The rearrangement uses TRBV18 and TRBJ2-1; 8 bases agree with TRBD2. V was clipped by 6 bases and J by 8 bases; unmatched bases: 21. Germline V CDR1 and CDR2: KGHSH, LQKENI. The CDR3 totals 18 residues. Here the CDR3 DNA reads TGTGCCAGCTCTCGTAGACCCACAGGGTCGGGAGGGTTCGATGAGCAGTTCTTC. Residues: CASSRRPTGSGGFDEQFF. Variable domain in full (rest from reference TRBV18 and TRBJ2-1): NAGVMQNPRHLVRRRGQEARLRCSPMKGHSHVYWYRQLPEEGLKFMVYLQKENIIDESGMPKERFSAEFPKEGPSILRIQQVVRGDSAAYFCASSRRPTGSGGFDEQFFGPGTRLTVL.

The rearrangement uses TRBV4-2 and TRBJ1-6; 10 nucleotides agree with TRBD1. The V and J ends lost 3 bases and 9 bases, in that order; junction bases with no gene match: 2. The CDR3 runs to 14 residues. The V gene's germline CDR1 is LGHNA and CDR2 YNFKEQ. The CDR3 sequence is CASSQRTGGSPLHF. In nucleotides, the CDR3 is TGTGCCAGCAGCCAGCGGACAGGGGGTTCACCCCTCCACTTT.

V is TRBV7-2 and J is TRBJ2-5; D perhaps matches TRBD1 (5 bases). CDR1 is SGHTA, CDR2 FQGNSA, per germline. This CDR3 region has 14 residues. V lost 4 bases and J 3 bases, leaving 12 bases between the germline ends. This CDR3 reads CASSSRQYEETQYF. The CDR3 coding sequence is TGTGCCAGCAGCTCCCGACAGTATGAAGAGACCCAGTACTTC. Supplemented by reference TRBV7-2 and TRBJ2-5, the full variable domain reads GAGVSQSPSNKVTEKGKDVELRCDPISGHTALYWYRQSLGQGLEFLIYFQGNSAPDKSGLPSDRFSAERTGGSVSTLTIQRTQQEDSAVYLCASSSRQYEETQYFGPGTRLLVL.

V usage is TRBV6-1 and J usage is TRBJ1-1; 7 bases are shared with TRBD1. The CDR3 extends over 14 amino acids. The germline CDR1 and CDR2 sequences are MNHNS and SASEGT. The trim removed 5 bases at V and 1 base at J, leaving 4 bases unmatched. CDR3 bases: TGTGCCAGCAGTTCAGGGGGGTGGAACACTGAAGCTTTCTTT. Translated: CASSSGGWNTEAFF.